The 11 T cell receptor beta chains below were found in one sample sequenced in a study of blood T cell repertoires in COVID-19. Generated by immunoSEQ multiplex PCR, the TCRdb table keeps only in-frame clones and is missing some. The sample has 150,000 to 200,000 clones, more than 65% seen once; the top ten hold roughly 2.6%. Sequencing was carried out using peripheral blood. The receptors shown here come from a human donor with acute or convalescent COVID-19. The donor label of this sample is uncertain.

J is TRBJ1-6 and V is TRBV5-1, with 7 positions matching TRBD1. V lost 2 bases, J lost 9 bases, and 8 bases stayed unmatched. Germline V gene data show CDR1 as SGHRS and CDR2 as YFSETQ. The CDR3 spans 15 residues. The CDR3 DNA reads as TGCGCCAGCAGCTTAAGGACAGGAGAAGTTTCACCCCTCCACTTT. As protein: CASSLRTGEVSPLHF.

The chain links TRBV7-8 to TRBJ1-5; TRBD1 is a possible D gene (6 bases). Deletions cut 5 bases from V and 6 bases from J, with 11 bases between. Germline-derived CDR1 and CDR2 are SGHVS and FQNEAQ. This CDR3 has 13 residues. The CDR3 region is CASSRQDSQPQHF. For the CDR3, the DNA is TGTGCCAGCAGCCGACAGGACTCTCAGCCCCAGCATTTT.

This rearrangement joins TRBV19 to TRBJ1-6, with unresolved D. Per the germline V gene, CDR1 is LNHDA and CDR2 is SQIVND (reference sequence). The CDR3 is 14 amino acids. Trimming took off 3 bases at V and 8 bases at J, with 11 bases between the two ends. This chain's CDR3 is CASSMGREHSPLHF. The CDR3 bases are TGTGCCAGTAGTATGGGTAGGGAGCATTCACCCCTCCACTTT.

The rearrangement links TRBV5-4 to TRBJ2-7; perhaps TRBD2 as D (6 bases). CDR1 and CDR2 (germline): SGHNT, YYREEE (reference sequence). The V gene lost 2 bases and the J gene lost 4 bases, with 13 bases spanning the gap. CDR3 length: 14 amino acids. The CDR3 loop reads CASSLRQGLYEQYF. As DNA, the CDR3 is TGTGCCAGCAGCTTAAGGCAGGGACTTTACGAGCAGTACTTC.

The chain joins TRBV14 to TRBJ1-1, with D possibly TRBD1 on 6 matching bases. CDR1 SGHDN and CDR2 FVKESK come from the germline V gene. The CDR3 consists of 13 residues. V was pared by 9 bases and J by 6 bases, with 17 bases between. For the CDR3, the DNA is TGTGCCAGTATCCGGCGGGGGGCCTCTGAAGCTTTCTTT. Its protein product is CASIRRGASEAFF.

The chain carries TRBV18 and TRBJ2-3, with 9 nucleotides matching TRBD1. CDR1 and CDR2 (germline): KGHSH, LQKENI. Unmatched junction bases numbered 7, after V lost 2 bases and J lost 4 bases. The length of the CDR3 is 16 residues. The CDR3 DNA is TGTGCCAGCTCACCATTGGACAGGGGAGTTGCAGATACGCAGTATTTT. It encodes CASSPLDRGVADTQYF.

CDR3 sequence: CASSFPGLAGGFDTDTQYF. DNA of the CDR3: TGTGCCAGCAGCTTCCCGGGACTAGCGGGAGGGTTTGACACAGATACGCAGTATTTT. This chain uses TRBV5-6 with TRBJ2-3; 16 bases map to TRBD2. With V trimmed by 2 bases and J by 2 bases, 8 bases remained unmatched. CDR1 is SGHDT, CDR2 YYEEEE, per germline. This CDR3 region has 19 residues.

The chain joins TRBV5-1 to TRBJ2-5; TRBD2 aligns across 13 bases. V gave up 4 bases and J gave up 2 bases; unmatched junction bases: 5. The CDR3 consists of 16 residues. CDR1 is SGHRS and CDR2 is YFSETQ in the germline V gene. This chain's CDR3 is CASSAGTSGIQETQYF. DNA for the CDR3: TGCGCCAGCAGCGCAGGGACTAGCGGGATTCAAGAGACCCAGTACTTC.

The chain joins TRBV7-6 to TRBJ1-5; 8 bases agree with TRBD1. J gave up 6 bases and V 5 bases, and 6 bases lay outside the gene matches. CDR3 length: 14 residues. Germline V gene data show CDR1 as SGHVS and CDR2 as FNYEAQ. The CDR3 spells CASSQRQGAQPQHF. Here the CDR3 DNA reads TGTGCCAGCAGCCAACGCCAGGGGGCTCAGCCCCAGCATTTT.

The CDR3 DNA is TGTGCCAGCAGTTGGGAGGGTTTGAGCGAGCAGTACTTC. Amino acids: CASSWEGLSEQYF. The chain uses TRBV6-1 and TRBJ2-7; TRBD2 matches 7 bases. In germline, CDR1 is MNHNS, CDR2 SASEGT. V dropped 5 bases and J dropped 6; count of bases not matched to a gene: 7. The length of the CDR3 is 13 residues.

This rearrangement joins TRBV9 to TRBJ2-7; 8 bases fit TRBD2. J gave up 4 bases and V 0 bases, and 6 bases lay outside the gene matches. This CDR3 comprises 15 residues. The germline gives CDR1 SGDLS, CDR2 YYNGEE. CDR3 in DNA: TGTGCCAGCAGCGTAGGAAGCGGGGGACTTTACGAGCAGTACTTC. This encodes CASSVGSGGLYEQYF. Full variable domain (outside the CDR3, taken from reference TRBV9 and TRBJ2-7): DSGVTQTPKHLITATGQRVTLRCSPRSGDLSVYWYQQSLDQGLQFLIQYYNGEERAKGNILERFSAQQFPDLHSELNLSSLELGDSALYFCASSVGSGGLYEQYFGPGTRLTVT.